The 2 T cell receptor beta chains below all came from one sample that was sequenced in a study of control samples from healthy donors and cancer patients. Generated by immunoSEQ multiplex PCR, the TCRdb table keeps only in-frame clones and is missing some. The table has around 100,000 clones, more than 75% seen once. Sequenced: blood. Receptor source: a woman between 45 and 65 years old in good health.

This chain links TRBV19 with TRBJ2-2; 9 nucleotides line up with TRBD1. The CDR3 has 15 residues. The ends lost 9 bases at V and 6 bases at J; junction bases unmatched: 11. CDR1 LNHDA and CDR2 SQIVND come from the germline V gene (reference sequence). The CDR3 protein is CASTQGAFGAGELFF. The DNA of the CDR3 is TGTGCCAGCACACAGGGGGCGTTCGGAGCCGGGGAGCTGTTTTTT.

The rearrangement uses TRBV29-1 and TRBJ1-2; weak D call: TRBD1 (5 bases). The CDR3 covers 15 residues. The germline V and J ends were trimmed by 3 bases and 5 bases, with 19 bases remaining between them. CDR1 is SQVTM and CDR2 is ANQGSEA in the germline V gene. As DNA, the CDR3 is TGCAGCGTTGATTTTTTAAGGGGTTCGGAATATGGCTACACCTTC. Its translation is CSVDFLRGSEYGYTF.